Listed below are T cell receptor beta chains from one sample, sequenced in a study of cytomegalovirus exposure and HLA in healthy donors. Sequencing used immunoSEQ multiplex PCR; TCRdb keeps in-frame clones, though not all of them. The sample carries fewer than 130,000 clones, about 90% recorded once. Specimen: PBMCs. These receptors were taken from a man in his forties in good health and CMV-seronegative. The CDR3 runs from the conserved cysteine through the conserved F or W. A D gene is named only where the DNA matches it firmly. A row's size may be missing; if present it is once, few, many or a size class.

V gene	D gene	J gene	clone size	CDR3 DNA	CDR3 protein
TRBV6-1	TRBD1	TRBJ1-1	once	TGTGCCAGCAGAGGGGACAGGGGCAAAGAAGCTTTCTTT	CASRGDRGKEAFF
TRBV6-1	NA	TRBJ1-2	NA	TGTGCCAGCATTTTCCGGGGGGGTTCTAACTATGGCTACACCTTC	CASIFRGGSNYGYTF
TRBV9	TRBD1	TRBJ1-1	NA	TGTGCCAGCAGCGCCCGGGACAGGGGGAGCGGTGAAGCTTTCTTT	CASSARDRGSGEAFF
TRBV29-1	NA	TRBJ1-4	NA	TGCAGCGCCCTGGACAGAGCTAATGAAAAACTGTTTTTT	CSALDRANEKLFF
TRBV5-6	NA	TRBJ2-6	NA	TGTGCCAGCAGCTTGGCCGGGGGATTTGGGGCCAACGTCCTGACTTTC	CASSLAGGFGANVLTF
TRBV6-5	TRBD1	TRBJ1-4	NA	TGTGCCAGCAGTTACAGCCAGGGGGCGGCGGAAAAACTGTTTTTT	CASSYSQGAAEKLFF
TRBV19	TRBD1	TRBJ1-5	few	TGTGCCAGTAGTAGCGCCATACAGGGGGAGAATCAGCCCCAGCATTTT	CASSSAIQGENQPQHF
TRBV15	NA	TRBJ2-2	NA	TGTGCCACCAGCAGAGGACAGGGAGGAACCGGGGAGCTGTTTTTT	CATSRGQGGTGELFF
TRBV14	NA	TRBJ1-6	once	TGTGCCAGCAGCCCAACGGGGGATTCACCCCTCCACTTT	CASSPTGDSPLHF
TRBV7-9	NA	TRBJ1-4	NA	TGTGCCAGCAGCTTGCGGGGAGCTAATGAAAAACTGTTTTTT	CASSLRGANEKLFF
TRBV6-1	TRBD1	TRBJ2-6	NA	TGTGCCAGCTCCAGACAGGGGACTGGGGCCAACGTCCTGACTTTC	CASSRQGTGANVLTF
TRBV7-2	NA	TRBJ2-3	NA	TGTGCCAGCAGCTCCTCGGGGGATACGCAGTATTTT	CASSSSGDTQYF
TRBV6-1	NA	TRBJ1-4	NA	TGTGCCAGCAGTGGTGGCCCTAATGAAAAACTGTTTTTT	CASSGGPNEKLFF
TRBV19	TRBD1	TRBJ2-7	NA	TGTGCCAGTAGTATAGGGACAGGGAGGTCGTACGAGCAGTACTTC	CASSIGTGRSYEQYF
TRBV5-1	TRBD1	TRBJ1-1	NA	TGCGCCAGCATTTTTGGACAGGGGAACACTGAAGCTTTCTTT	CASIFGQGNTEAFF
TRBV11-3	TRBD2	TRBJ2-7	NA	TGTGCCAGCAGCAAGCGGGGGTACGAGCAGTACTTC	CASSKRGYEQYF
TRBV10-3	NA	TRBJ1-5	NA	TGTGCCATCAGTGAGTCAGGTGGAGATTATCAGCCCCAGCATTTT	CAISESGGDYQPQHF
TRBV7-9	NA	TRBJ1-5	NA	TGTGCCAGCAGCTTAGGTTCGGGTAGTAGCAATCAGCCCCAGCATTTT	CASSLGSGSSNQPQHF
TRBV28	TRBD1	TRBJ1-2	NA	TGTGCCAGCAGCCAAGGGGGGACAGACTATGGCTACACCTTC	CASSQGGTDYGYTF
TRBV5-1	NA	TRBJ1-4	NA	TGCGCCAGCAGCTTGGGCGGGGGCGGGGATGAAAAACTGTTTTTT	CASSLGGGGDEKLFF
TRBV7-9	NA	TRBJ2-3	NA	TGTGCCATTGGCGGGATCACAGATACGCAGTATTTT	CAIGGITDTQYF